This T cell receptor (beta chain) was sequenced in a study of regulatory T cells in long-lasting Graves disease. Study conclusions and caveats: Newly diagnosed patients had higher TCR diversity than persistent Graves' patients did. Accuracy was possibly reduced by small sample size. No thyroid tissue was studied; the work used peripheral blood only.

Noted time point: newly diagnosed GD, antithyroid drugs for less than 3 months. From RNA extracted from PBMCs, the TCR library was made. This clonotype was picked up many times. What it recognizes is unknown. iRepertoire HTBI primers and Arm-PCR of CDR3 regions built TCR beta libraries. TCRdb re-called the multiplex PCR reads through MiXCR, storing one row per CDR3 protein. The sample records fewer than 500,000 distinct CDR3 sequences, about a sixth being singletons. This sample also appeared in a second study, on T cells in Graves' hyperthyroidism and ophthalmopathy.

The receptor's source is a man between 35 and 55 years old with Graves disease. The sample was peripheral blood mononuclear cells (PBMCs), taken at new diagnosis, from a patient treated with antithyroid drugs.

CDR3: CASSPRGASNTGELFF. CDR3 DNA: TGTGCCAGCAGCCCGCGGGGGGCCAGTAACACCGGGGAGCTGTTTTTT. The rearrangement joins TRBV6-1 to TRBJ2-2, with 8 bases fitting TRBD2. CDR1 is MNHNS and CDR2 is SASEGT in the germline V gene. With V trimmed by 6 bases and J by 2 bases, 8 bases remained unmatched. CDR3 length: 16 residues.